These 30 T cell receptor beta chains originate from one sample sequenced in a study of T cells in Graves' hyperthyroidism and ophthalmopathy. Amplification of TCR beta CDR3 regions used RNA as the template. First-round RT-PCR targeting the TCR CDR3 was performed with the HTBI primer set. TCRdb itself ran the multiplex PCR reads through MiXCR, one entry per CDR3 protein. The sample lists about 700,000 distinct CDR3 sequences; 45% were seen once. The sample consisted of peripheral blood or thyroid tissue (not recorded which). Every receptor here comes from an adult man with Graves' disease, either hyperthyroidism or ophthalmopathy (not recorded which).

The chain carries TRBV10-3 and TRBJ1-6; tentatively, D is TRBD1 (5 bases). Germline V gene sequence: CDR1 ENHRY, CDR2 SYGVKD. Trimming removed 6 bases from V and 7 bases from J, with 16 bases in between. The CDR3 is 15 residues long. CDR3 in amino acids: CAIRDGGRQNSPLHF. As DNA, the CDR3 is TGTGCCATCAGGGATGGGGGAAGACAAAATTCACCCCTCCACTTT.

J is TRBJ1-1 and V is TRBV6-1; D possibly corresponds to TRBD1 (5 bases). Germline V CDR1 and CDR2: MNHNS, SASEGT. The V end lost 6 bases, the J end lost 1 base, and 12 bases lay between the germline ends. There are 14 residues in the CDR3. CDR3 protein: CASRIKRGNTEAFF. The CDR3 DNA follows: TGTGCCAGCAGGATAAAAAGGGGGAACACTGAAGCTTTCTTT.

This chain connects TRBV7-9 to TRBJ1-1; D might be TRBD1 (5 bases). CDR1 is SEHNR, CDR2 FQNEAQ, per germline (reference sequence). The CDR3 consists of 14 residues. Trimming left V 5 bases short and J 0 bases short, with 10 bases between. CDR3 loop: CASSRGRVNTEAFF. The DNA for the CDR3 is TGTGCCAGCAGCAGGGGACGGGTGAACACTGAAGCTTTCTTT.

This clonotype came up many times. The chain employs TRBV19 and TRBJ2-5; 7 nucleotides align to TRBD1. This CDR3 is built from 14 residues. CDR1 LNHDA and CDR2 SQIVND come from the germline V gene (reference sequence). Germline trimming cut 5 bases from V and 4 bases from J; bases unmatched to any gene: 7. CDR3 coding DNA: TGTGCCAGTAGTGCCACAGGGGTCGGAGAGACCCAGTACTTC. This translates into CASSATGVGETQYF. Using reference TRBV19 and TRBJ2-5 for the parts outside the CDR3, the full variable domain is DGGITQSPKYLFRKEGQNVTLSCEQNLNHDAMYWYRQDPGQGLRLIYYSQIVNDFQKGDIAEGYSVSREKKESFPLTVTSAQKNPTAFYLCASSATGVGETQYFGPGTRLLVL.

The sample holds a few counts of this clonotype. The rearrangement links TRBV7-2 to TRBJ1-3, with D possibly being TRBD1 (5 bases). Germline V gives CDR1 SGHTA, CDR2 FQGNSA. This CDR3 is 16 amino acids long. V was pared by 4 bases and J by 0 bases, with 13 bases between. Here the CDR3 reads CASSYVRDFSGNTIYF. For the CDR3, the DNA is TGTGCCAGCAGCTACGTCCGGGACTTCTCTGGAAACACCATATATTTT.

The V and J genes are TRBV10-3 and TRBJ1-2; no definite D call. Trimming took 5 bases from V and 2 from J, leaving 9 bases between them. Germline CDR1 is ENHRY and CDR2 is SYGVKD. This CDR3 region has 13 residues. The DNA of the CDR3 is TGTGCCATCAGTCCCGGGGTCAACTATGGCTACACCTTC. Encoded protein: CAISPGVNYGYTF.

This clonotype turned up a few times. V gene TRBV7-2 combines with J gene TRBJ1-4; TRBD1 matches 7 bases. Germline CDR1 is SGHTA and CDR2 is FQGNSA. V gave up 5 bases and J gave up 4 bases; unmatched junction bases: 7. The CDR3 has 15 residues. This CDR3 reads CASSTNRGGNEKLFF. The CDR3 DNA reads as TGTGCCAGCAGCACTAACAGGGGTGGTAATGAAAAACTGTTTTTT.

This clonotype occurred many times. V and J are TRBV15 and TRBJ1-4; 9 nucleotides align to TRBD1. Germline CDR1 is LNHNV and CDR2 is YYDKDF (reference sequence). Trimming at V came to 3 bases and at J to 6 bases, leaving 5 bases not matched to a gene. This CDR3 contains 15 residues. Here the CDR3 reads CATSSPGTGHEKLFF. CDR3 DNA sequence: TGTGCCACCAGCAGCCCCGGGACAGGGCATGAAAAACTGTTTTTT.

This clonotype was observed many times. The V gene is TRBV15, the J gene TRBJ1-5; D unresolved. The CDR3 sequence is 14 residues long. The V gene lost 6 bases and the J gene lost 0 bases, with 9 bases spanning the gap. Germline CDR1 and CDR2: LNHNV and YYDKDF (reference sequence). CDR3 sequence: CATRKDVSNQPQHF. Written as DNA, the CDR3 is TGTGCCACCAGAAAGGACGTTAGCAATCAGCCCCAGCATTTT.

V usage is TRBV11-1 and J usage is TRBJ1-6, with D hard to call. Germline V gene data show CDR1 as SGHAT and CDR2 as FQDESV (reference sequence). The length of the CDR3 is 18 residues. Trimming left V 5 bases short and J 4 bases short, with 21 bases between. DNA of the CDR3: TGTGCCAGCAGCGCACAAGAGGGTCTGGAATATTATAATTCACCCCTCCACTTT. It encodes CASSAQEGLEYYNSPLHF.

This chain links TRBV15 with TRBJ1-2, with TRBD1 as a possible D gene (6 bases). The V end was cut by 3 bases, the J end by 8 bases, with 16 bases between. CDR1 is LNHNV and CDR2 is YYDKDF in the germline V gene (reference sequence). CDR3 size: 14 residues. CDR3 DNA sequence: TGTGCCACCAGCAGCCGCCGACAGGTAGACGGCTACACCTTC. This sequence encodes CATSSRRQVDGYTF.

This chain joins TRBV20-1 and TRBJ2-7; 8 nucleotides align to TRBD2. The CDR3 extends over 15 amino acids. Germline assignment: CDR1 DFQATT and CDR2 SNEGSKA (reference sequence). The ends lost 2 bases at V and 7 bases at J; junction bases unmatched: 13. The CDR3 here is CSARTTSGLVGEQYF. In DNA form, the CDR3 reads TGCAGTGCTAGAACCACTAGCGGACTAGTGGGGGAGCAGTACTTC.

CDR3 amino acids: CASSVDGQGLDEQYF. The CDR3 DNA reads as TGTGCCAGCAGCGTTGACGGACAGGGACTCGACGAGCAGTACTTC. The chain has TRBV7-9 and TRBJ2-7; 8 nucleotides agree with TRBD1. Unmatched junction bases numbered 11, after V lost 5 bases and J lost 5 bases. There are 15 residues in the CDR3. In germline, CDR1 is SEHNR, CDR2 FQNEAQ (reference sequence). Full variable domain (missing parts from reference TRBV7-9 and TRBJ2-7): DTGVSQNPRHKITKRGQNVTFRCDPISEHNRLYWYRQTLGQGPEFLTYFQNEAQLEKSRLLSDRFSAERPKGSFSTLEIQRTEQGDSAMYLCASSVDGQGLDEQYFGPGTRLTVT.

This clonotype showed up many times. The chain has TRBV24-1 and TRBJ1-2; D is undetermined. The germline V gene encodes CDR1 KGHDR and CDR2 SFDVKD. Trimming cost V 7 bases and J 2 bases, with 7 bases left between them. CDR3 length: 12 residues. This CDR3 is CATSDTNYGYTF. DNA for the CDR3: TGTGCCACCAGCGATACGAACTATGGCTACACCTTC.

This clonotype was picked up a small number of times. This chain uses TRBV2 with TRBJ1-2; a weak D match, TRBD1 (5 bases). Trimming pared 8 bases from V and 4 bases from J, leaving 14 bases between. CDR1 is SNHLY, CDR2 FYNNEI, per germline. The CDR3 has 13 residues. The CDR3 spells CASRIEGLYGYTF. CDR3 DNA sequence: TGTGCCAGCCGTATAGAGGGGCTCTATGGCTACACCTTC.

About this clonotype itself: The germline gene is not matched at one end of the junction; a read error may be the cause. V is TRBV6-5 and J is TRBJ2-2; D is possibly TRBD2 (5 bases). The germline V gene has CDR1 MNHEY and CDR2 SVGAGI. CDR3 length: 15 amino acids. For the CDR3, the DNA is TGTGCCAGCCGGAGGTGGCAGACGAACACCGGGGAGCTGTCTTTT. Translating gives CASRRWQTNTGELSF.

This clonotype was observed many times. The chain combines TRBV29-1 with TRBJ1-2; TRBD1 agrees at 7 bases. The length of the CDR3 is 12 residues. Germline CDR1 reads SQVTM; CDR2 reads ANQGSEA. Germline trimming cut 6 bases from V and 6 bases from J; bases unmatched to any gene: 7. The CDR3 coding sequence is TGCAGCGTCTTGACAGGGTTCGATGGCTACACCTTC. Encoded protein: CSVLTGFDGYTF. Together with reference TRBV29-1 and TRBJ1-2, the CDR3 gives the full variable domain: SAVISQKPSRDICQRGTSLTIQCQVDSQVTMMFWYRQQPGQSLTLIATANQGSEATYESGFVIDKFPISRPNLTFSTLTVSNMSPEDSSIYLCSVLTGFDGYTFGSGTRLTVV.

Concerning this clonotype itself: The junction and the germline gene differ at one end; a read error may be behind it. The chain employs TRBV7-9 and TRBJ1-3, with D unresolved. Germline loops: CDR1 SEHNR, CDR2 FQNEAQ (reference sequence). The CDR3 spans 13 residues. This CDR3 reads CASSLTRGSTIYF. DNA for the CDR3: TGTGCCAGCAGCTTGACACGTGGAAGCACCATATATTTT.

The chain combines TRBV15 with TRBJ1-5; unclear D gene. The germline V gene encodes CDR1 LNHNV and CDR2 YYDKDF (reference sequence). This CDR3 region has 14 residues. V was pared by 1 base and J by 2 bases, with 6 bases between. This CDR3 reads CATSRVGGNQPQHF. In DNA, the CDR3 is TGTGCCACCAGCAGAGTCGGGGGCAATCAGCCCCAGCATTTT. Together with reference TRBV15 and TRBJ1-5, the CDR3 gives the full variable domain: DAMVIQNPRYQVTQFGKPVTLSCSQTLNHNVMYWYQQKSSQAPKLLFHYYDKDFNNEADTPDNFQSRRPNTSFCFLDIRSPGLGDTAMYLCATSRVGGNQPQHFGDGTRLSIL.

The CDR3 nucleotides are TGTGCTAGAGATCAGGGCAGGGGAGGCTCACCCCTCCACTTT. It is translated as CARDQGRGGSPLHF. V gene TRBV11-1 combines with J gene TRBJ1-6, with D perhaps matching TRBD1 (6 bases). CDR1 SGHAT and CDR2 FQDESV come from the germline V gene (reference sequence). This CDR3 contains 14 residues.

Only a few counts were recorded for this clonotype. CDR3 sequence: CSAGDRGFSFGYTF. CDR3 sequence (DNA): TGCAGTGCTGGGGACAGGGGTTTTTCCTTCGGCTACACCTTC. This chain connects TRBV20-1 to TRBJ1-2, with 10 bases lining up with TRBD1. CDR3 length: 14 amino acids. From germline, CDR1 is DFQATT and CDR2 SNEGSKA (reference sequence). V lost 5 bases to trimming and J lost 8 bases; unmatched junction nucleotides: 11.

The V and J genes are TRBV7-8 and TRBJ1-1; D gene ambiguous. Trimming removed 8 bases at V and 2 bases at J, with 9 bases between. Germline values: CDR1 SGHVS, CDR2 FQNEAQ. CDR3 length: 12 amino acids. The CDR3: CASLGPNTEAFF. CDR3 DNA: TGTGCCAGCCTTGGACCAAACACTGAAGCTTTCTTT.

This clonotype has a count of ten or more. J is TRBJ1-2 and V is TRBV6-5, with a tentative D call TRBD1 (5 bases). The V and J ends lost 7 bases and 2 bases respectively, with 11 bases between them. CDR1 and CDR2 from the germline V gene are MNHEY and SVGAGI. The CDR3 runs 13 residues. The CDR3 bases are TGTGCCAGCAAAAGGGACGGAAACTATGGCTACACCTTC. As protein: CASKRDGNYGYTF.

This clonotype has just a few counts. V is TRBV19 and J is TRBJ1-1; no reliable D call. The V end was cut by 10 bases, the J end by 7 bases, with 16 bases between. CDR1 and CDR2 from the germline V gene are LNHDA and SQIVND (reference sequence). This CDR3 comprises 12 residues. CDR3 sequence (DNA): TGTGCCACCTTCGACGAATTTTATGAAGCTTTCTTT. Protein: CATFDEFYEAFF. Using reference TRBV19 and TRBJ1-1 for the parts outside the CDR3, the full variable domain is DGGITQSPKYLFRKEGQNVTLSCEQNLNHDAMYWYRQDPGQGLRLIYYSQIVNDFQKGDIAEGYSVSREKKESFPLTVTSAQKNPTAFYLCATFDEFYEAFFGQGTRLTVV.

This clonotype was counted at least ten times. The rearrangement joins TRBV7-2 to TRBJ1-1; 7 bases line up with TRBD1. The CDR3 has 15 residues. Trimming cost V 5 bases and J 5 bases; bases outside gene matches: 11. Germline values: CDR1 SGHTA, CDR2 FQGNSA. CDR3 protein: CASSAINRGGTEAFF. For the CDR3, the DNA is TGTGCCAGCAGCGCCATAAACAGGGGTGGGACTGAAGCTTTCTTT.

This clonotype was seen at least ten times. This chain links TRBV20-1 with TRBJ2-7; 12 bases fit TRBD2. Unmatched junction bases numbered 11, after V lost 5 bases and J lost 6 bases. The CDR3 is 15 residues long. Germline CDR1 DFQATT, CDR2 SNEGSKA (reference sequence). CDR3 nucleotides: TGCAGTGCTTGGCCCCTGACTAGCGGGAGCCCCGAGCAGTACTTC. This encodes CSAWPLTSGSPEQYF.

V gene TRBV7-9 combines with J gene TRBJ2-5; a weak D match, TRBD2 (5 bases). This CDR3 is 14 amino acids long. The V end lost 5 bases, the J end lost 6 bases, and 16 bases lay between the germline ends. Per germline, CDR1 SEHNR and CDR2 FQNEAQ (reference sequence). The CDR3 reads CASSPLGVAKTQYF. The CDR3 DNA reads as TGTGCCAGCAGCCCCCTCGGGGTCGCGAAGACCCAGTACTTC.

Ten or more counts support this clonotype. V gene TRBV29-1 combines with J gene TRBJ1-5; D is undetermined. Trimming stripped 4 bases from V and 4 bases from J, with 8 bases between. The CDR3 length is 12 residues. Germline CDR1 reads SQVTM; CDR2 reads ANQGSEA. The CDR3 sequence is CSVGEVNQPQHF. CDR3 nucleotide sequence: TGCAGCGTTGGAGAGGTGAATCAGCCCCAGCATTTT. The variable domain in full, completed from reference TRBV29-1 and TRBJ1-5, reads SAVISQKPSRDICQRGTSLTIQCQVDSQVTMMFWYRQQPGQSLTLIATANQGSEATYESGFVIDKFPISRPNLTFSTLTVSNMSPEDSSIYLCSVGEVNQPQHFGDGTRLSIL.

The rearrangement links TRBV6-5 to TRBJ1-4, with 9 bases that match TRBD1. V lost 4 bases to trimming and J lost 7 bases; unmatched junction nucleotides: 4. The CDR3 length is 14 residues. Germline CDR1 is MNHEY and CDR2 is SVGAGI. The CDR3 loop reads CASSLDRGLEKLFF. DNA for the CDR3: TGTGCCAGCAGTTTGGACAGGGGCCTTGAAAAACTGTTTTTT.

The table lists this clonotype with a few counts. The V and J genes are TRBV7-9 and TRBJ1-6, with 7 bases that match TRBD1. Germline values: CDR1 SEHNR, CDR2 FQNEAQ (reference sequence). The CDR3 covers 14 residues. V lost 5 bases to trimming and J lost 5 bases; unmatched junction nucleotides: 3. The CDR3 DNA reads as TGTGCCAGCAGCCGGGACAGCCATAATTCACCCCTCCACTTT. Translating gives CASSRDSHNSPLHF.